This is a list of T cell receptor beta chains from one sample in a study of blood T cell repertoires in COVID-19. Libraries were prepared by immunoSEQ multiplex PCR; TCRdb keeps only in-frame clonotypes and omits some of them. The repertoire holds about 280,000 clones, with over 85% as singletons. Material for sequencing was PBMCs or T cells enriched from blood (not recorded which). The receptors originated from a woman aged 55-69 years who had recovered from COVID-19. CDR3s include the opening cysteine and the closing phenylalanine or tryptophan. Each record gives: clone size, J gene, D gene, V gene, CDR3 DNA, CDR3 protein. D genes are given only for firm matches. Clone sizes are given selectively: once, few, many, or a class where the clone is expanded.

>NA|TRBJ2-2|NA|TRBV2
TGTGCCAGCAGTGAATCGGTTACCGGGGAGCTGTTTTTT
CASSESVTGELFF
>NA|TRBJ2-2|TRBD2|TRBV5-4
TGTGCCAGCAGCTTGACTAGCGGGGTGATCACCGGGGAGCTGTTTTTT
CASSLTSGVITGELFF
>NA|TRBJ2-5|TRBD2|TRBV30
TGTGCCTGGAGTGTAGGGACTAGCGGGTGGGAGACCCAGTACTTC
CAWSVGTSGWETQYF
>NA|TRBJ2-1|TRBD1|TRBV7-9
TGTGCCAGCAGCGTCGCCACCGGGACAGGTCTCAATGAGCAGTTCTTC
CASSVATGTGLNEQFF
>NA|TRBJ1-5|TRBD1|TRBV30
TGTGCCTGCCAGACCGGGACAGGAGGCAATCAGCCCCAGCATTTT
CACQTGTGGNQPQHF
>NA|TRBJ2-3|NA|TRBV28
TGTGCCAGCAGTGCGGAACAGGGATCAGATACGCAGTATTTT
CASSAEQGSDTQYF
>once|TRBJ1-3|NA|TRBV10-2
TGCGCCAGCACCACAGGTCCTGGAAACACCATATATTTT
CASTTGPGNTIYF
>NA|TRBJ1-5|TRBD1|TRBV5-1
TGCGCCAGCAGCCCGGGACAGGGGCTCAATCAGCCCCAGCATTTT
CASSPGQGLNQPQHF
>NA|TRBJ2-7|TRBD2|TRBV14
TGTGCCAGCAGCCAGGGACTCCTACGGGCTAGCGCCCTCGGGAGGTACGAGCAGTACTTC
CASSQGLLRASALGRYEQYF
>NA|TRBJ2-1|NA|TRBV4-1
TGCGCCAGCAGCCACACCGGGACTTGGCTTGAGCAGTTCTTC
CASSHTGTWLEQFF
>few|TRBJ2-7|TRBD2|TRBV10-3
TGTGCCATCAGTGAGGACAAACTAGCGGGGGTTCGCTCCTACGAGCAGTACTTC
CAISEDKLAGVRSYEQYF
>NA|TRBJ2-2|NA|TRBV5-1
TGCGCCAGCCGACGACTTGAAGGGGCCGGGGAGCTGTTTTTT
CASRRLEGAGELFF
>once|TRBJ2-6|NA|TRBV7-6
TGTGCCAGCAGCTTTAAAGCAGGAACTGGGGCCAACGTCCTGACTTTC
CASSFKAGTGANVLTF
>NA|TRBJ2-7|NA|TRBV7-6
TGTGCCAGCAGCCCTCGTCCCAGCGACTCCTACGAGCAGTACTTC
CASSPRPSDSYEQYF
>NA|TRBJ1-1|NA|TRBV3-1/TRBV3-2
TGTGCCAGCAGCCAAACTATGAACACTGAAGCTTTCTTT
CASSQTMNTEAFF
>NA|TRBJ2-7|TRBD2|TRBV11-2
TGTGCCAGCAGCAAGGGACTAGCGGGGATGGGCGAGCAGTACTTC
CASSKGLAGMGEQYF
>NA|TRBJ1-4|NA|TRBV7-2
TGTGCCAGCAGCTTCTTTGCGGGCGGTAATGAAAAACTGTTTTTT
CASSFFAGGNEKLFF
>NA|TRBJ2-7|NA|TRBV19
TGTGCCAGTAGTAGGCAGAGGGAAGATTACGAGCAGTACTTC
CASSRQREDYEQYF
>NA|TRBJ1-2|NA|TRBV5-5
TGTGCCAGCAGCTCCCCCGGGAGATCCATAGACTATGGCTACACCTTC
CASSSPGRSIDYGYTF
>NA|TRBJ1-5|TRBD1|TRBV4-2
TGTGCCAGCAGCCGCGGAAACACAGGGGTGGGCAATCAGCCCCAGCATTTT
CASSRGNTGVGNQPQHF
>NA|TRBJ1-1|TRBD1|TRBV5-6
TGTGCCAGCAGCACCCCGGGACAGAGGAGAAACACTGAAGCTTTCTTT
CASSTPGQRRNTEAFF
>NA|TRBJ2-5|NA|TRBV2
TGTGCCAGCAGTGAAGAGAGGGAGACCCAGTACTTC
CASSEERETQYF
>NA|TRBJ1-6|NA|TRBV30
TGTGCCTGGAGTGTCCTGAAAGGGAGTAATTCACCCCTCCACTTT
CAWSVLKGSNSPLHF
>NA|TRBJ2-1|NA|TRBV30
TGTGCCTGGCGGGAGACGGGGTACAATGAGCAGTTCTTC
CAWRETGYNEQFF
>NA|TRBJ2-5|NA|TRBV28
TGTGCCAGCAGTTCGTCAATGGCCCAGGACAAAAAGACCCAGTACTTC
CASSSSMAQDKKTQYF
>NA|TRBJ1-2|TRBD1|TRBV28
TGTGCCAGCAGTTTACAGACAGGGGGTGGTGGCTACACCTTC
CASSLQTGGGGYTF
>NA|TRBJ1-3|NA|TRBV6-6
TGTGCCAGCACCCCAAACGACGGAGGCTCTGGAAACACCATATATTTT
CASTPNDGGSGNTIYF
>NA|TRBJ2-3|TRBD2|TRBV29-1
TGCAGCGTTGAAGATTGGCGGGAGCTCCCAGATACGCAGTATTTT
CSVEDWRELPDTQYF
>NA|TRBJ1-6|NA|TRBV6-5
TGTGCCAGCAGTACCACAGGGAAAGATTCACCCCTCCACTTT
CASSTTGKDSPLHF
>NA|TRBJ1-6|NA|TRBV12-3/TRBV12-4
TGTGCCAGCAGCTTGAACAGAAATTCACCCCTCCACTTT
CASSLNRNSPLHF
>NA|TRBJ2-1|TRBD1|TRBV7-3
TGTGCCAGCAGCCCAACGACAGGGCGATACAATGAGCAGTTCTTC
CASSPTTGRYNEQFF
>NA|TRBJ2-7|TRBD1|TRBV5-8
TGTGCCAGCAGCCCTACCGGTACAGGGGAATTTAGCGAGCAGTACTTC
CASSPTGTGEFSEQYF
>NA|TRBJ1-2|NA|TRBV10-3
TGTGCCATCAGTGAGCCAGCTAACTATGGCTACACCTTC
CAISEPANYGYTF
>NA|TRBJ2-7|NA|TRBV30
TGTGCCTGGAGTCCTCCGGGACTTTTTGATCTTTTGCAGTACTTC
CAWSPPGLFDLLQYF
>NA|TRBJ1-5|NA|TRBV7-9
TGTGCCAGCAGTAAGGAAGTGGGGCATCAGCCCCAGCATTTT
CASSKEVGHQPQHF
>NA|TRBJ2-7|TRBD2|TRBV7-2
TGTGCCAGCAGCACTAGCGGGGGGGCCCTGAGCTCCTACGAGCAGTACTTC
CASSTSGGALSSYEQYF
>NA|TRBJ2-3|TRBD2|TRBV2
TGTGCCAGCAGTGGTCGGCGGGGGATCACAGATACGCAGTATTTT
CASSGRRGITDTQYF
>NA|TRBJ2-7|TRBD2|TRBV6-5
TGTGCCAGCAGTTACTCGGGCGGGGGGAGATACGAGCAGTACTTC
CASSYSGGGRYEQYF
>NA|TRBJ1-3|NA|TRBV7-9
TGTGCCAGCAGCTGGGGCCTCTCTGGAAACACCATATATTTT
CASSWGLSGNTIYF
>NA|TRBJ2-1|NA|TRBV14
TGTGCCAGCAGCGTCCGTAATGAGCAGTTCTTC
CASSVRNEQFF
>NA|TRBJ2-7|TRBD2|TRBV6-5
TGTGCCAGCCGACTAGCCTTAGAAGTCGAGCAGTACTTC
CASRLALEVEQYF
>NA|TRBJ1-3|NA|TRBV6-5
TGTGCCACCACACAGGTGGACTCTGGAAACACCATATATTTT
CATTQVDSGNTIYF
>NA|TRBJ1-1|NA|TRBV19
TGTGCCAGTAGTATTCAAGGGGGAATGAACACTGAAGCTTTCTTT
CASSIQGGMNTEAFF
>once|TRBJ1-1|TRBD1|TRBV30
TGTGCCTGGAGACCGACAGGGTATGCTGAAGCTTTCTTT
CAWRPTGYAEAFF
>NA|TRBJ1-5|NA|TRBV11-2
TGTGCCAGCAGCGATGCGGGGGGTGGTCAGCCCCAGCATTTT
CASSDAGGGQPQHF
>NA|TRBJ2-2|TRBD2|TRBV5-4
TGTGCCAGCAGCCCGGAGGGGAGGGGTAGGACCGGGGAGCTGTTTTTT
CASSPEGRGRTGELFF
>NA|TRBJ2-7|TRBD1|TRBV28
TGTGCCAGCAGCGGGACAGGTTGGGAGCAGTACTTC
CASSGTGWEQYF
>NA|TRBJ1-1|TRBD1|TRBV28
TGTGCCAGCAGAGTGACAGGGGGGGCCACTGAAGCTTTCTTT
CASRVTGGATEAFF
>NA|TRBJ1-5|TRBD1|TRBV28
TGTGCCAGCAGTTTGGCCACAGGGGGCGGTAGCAATCAGCCCCAGCATTTT
CASSLATGGGSNQPQHF
>NA|TRBJ2-1|NA|TRBV30
TGTGCCTGGAATGTGGAGGGCAATGAGCAGTTCTTC
CAWNVEGNEQFF
>NA|TRBJ2-1|NA|TRBV7-6
TGTGCCAGCAGCCCCGGACAGAGAGGTTTGAATGAGCAGTTCTTC
CASSPGQRGLNEQFF
>NA|TRBJ2-7|NA|TRBV5-1
TGCGCCAGCAGCCCAACACTTGGGCTACCCCCCTACGAGCAGTACTTC
CASSPTLGLPPYEQYF
>NA|TRBJ1-2|NA|TRBV10-3
TGTGCCATCAGACCCCCGGACACTCACAACTATGGCTACACCTTC
CAIRPPDTHNYGYTF
>NA|TRBJ2-1|NA|TRBV5-1
TGCGCCAGCAGCTTGGCGAGTCGAAGAGTCTCCTACAATGAGCAGTTCTTC
CASSLASRRVSYNEQFF
>once|TRBJ1-1|NA|TRBV5-5
TGTGCCAGCAGCCCGGCCCAGGGTAAAGGTGGCACTGAAGCTTTCTTT
CASSPAQGKGGTEAFF
>NA|TRBJ1-2|TRBD1|TRBV9
TGTGCCAGCAGCCCTCACGCGGAGACAGGGGTGGGCTACACCTTC
CASSPHAETGVGYTF
>NA|TRBJ1-4|NA|TRBV6-5
TGTGCCAGCCGGCGGCAGACTAATGAAAAACTGTTTTTT
CASRRQTNEKLFF
>NA|TRBJ1-6|NA|TRBV27
TGTGCCAGCAGTCCGTGGGACATCGCTGCTAATTCACCCCTCCACTTT
CASSPWDIAANSPLHF